This T cell receptor (beta chain) was identified in a study of cytotoxic CD8 clonotypes in ibrutinib-treated CLL. The V gene end was trimmed by 6 bases and the J gene end by 7 bases; junction bases not matched to a gene: 5. Looked up from germline, CDR1 is MDHEN and CDR2 is SYDVKM. The CDR3 contains 14 residues. Here immunoSEQ multiplex PCR was the method, and the copy in TCRdb shows in-frame clones only, minus some. The sample has 300,000 to 400,000 clones, around 66% seen once. Genomic DNA (roughly 2.2 micrograms) was obtained from cryopreserved PBMCs for construction of TCR beta libraries. The rearrangement joins TRBV28 to TRBJ2-3; TRBD1 aligns across 12 bases. This specimen consisted of PBMCs, obtained after 36 months of ibrutinib treatment. This clonotype originated in a human donor with chronic lymphocytic leukemia. Here the CDR3 DNA reads TGTGCCAGCAGCCGGGGACAGGGGGCGTATACGCAGTATTTT. Its translation: CASSRGQGAYTQYF.